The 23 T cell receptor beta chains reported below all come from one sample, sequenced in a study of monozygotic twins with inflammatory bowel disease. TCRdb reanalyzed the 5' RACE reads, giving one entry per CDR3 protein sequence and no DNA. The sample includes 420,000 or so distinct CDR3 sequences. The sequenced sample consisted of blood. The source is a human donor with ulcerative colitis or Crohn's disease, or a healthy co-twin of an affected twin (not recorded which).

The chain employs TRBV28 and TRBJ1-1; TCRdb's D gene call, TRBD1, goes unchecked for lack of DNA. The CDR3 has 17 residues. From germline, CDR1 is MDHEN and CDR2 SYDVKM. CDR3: CASSKPGAGRRNTEAFF.

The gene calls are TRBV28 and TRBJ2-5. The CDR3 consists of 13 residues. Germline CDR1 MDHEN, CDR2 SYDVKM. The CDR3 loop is CASSQTPRETQYF. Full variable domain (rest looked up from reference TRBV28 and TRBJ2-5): DVKVTQSSRYLVKRTGEKVFLECVQDMDHENMFWYRQDPGLGLRLIYFSYDVKMKEKGDIPEGYSVSREKKERFSLILESASTNQTSMYLCASSQTPRETQYFGPGTRLLVL.

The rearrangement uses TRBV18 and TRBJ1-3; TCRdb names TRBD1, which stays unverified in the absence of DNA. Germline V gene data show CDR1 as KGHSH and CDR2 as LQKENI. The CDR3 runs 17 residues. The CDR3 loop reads CASSPQRTGISGNTIYF. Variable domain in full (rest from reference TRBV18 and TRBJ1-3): NAGVMQNPRHLVRRRGQEARLRCSPMKGHSHVYWYRQLPEEGLKFMVYLQKENIIDESGMPKERFSAEFPKEGPSILRIQQVVRGDSAAYFCASSPQRTGISGNTIYFGEGSWLTVV.

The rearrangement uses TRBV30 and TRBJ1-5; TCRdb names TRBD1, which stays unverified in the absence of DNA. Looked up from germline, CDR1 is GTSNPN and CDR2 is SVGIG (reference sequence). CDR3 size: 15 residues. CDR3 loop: CAWGDRRGGNQPQHF. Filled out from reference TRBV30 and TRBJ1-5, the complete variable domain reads SQTIHQWPATLVQPVGSPLSLECTVEGTSNPNLYWYRQAAGRGLQLLFYSVGIGQISSEVPQNLSASRPQDRQFILSSKKLLLSDSGFYLCAWGDRRGGNQPQHFGDGTRLSIL.

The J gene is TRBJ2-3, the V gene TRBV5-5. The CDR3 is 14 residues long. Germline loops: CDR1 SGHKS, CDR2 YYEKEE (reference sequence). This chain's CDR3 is CASSLDSRVDTQYF. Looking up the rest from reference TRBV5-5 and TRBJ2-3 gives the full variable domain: DAGVTQSPTHLIKTRGQQVTLRCSPISGHKSVSWYQQVLGQGPQFIFQYYEKEERGRGNFPDRFSARQFPNYSSELNVNALLLGDSALYLCASSLDSRVDTQYFGPGTRLTVL.

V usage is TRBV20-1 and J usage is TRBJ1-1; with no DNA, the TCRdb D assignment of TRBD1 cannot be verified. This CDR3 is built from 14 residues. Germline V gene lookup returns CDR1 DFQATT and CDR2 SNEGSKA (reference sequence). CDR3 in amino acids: CSATIPGAGTEAFF.

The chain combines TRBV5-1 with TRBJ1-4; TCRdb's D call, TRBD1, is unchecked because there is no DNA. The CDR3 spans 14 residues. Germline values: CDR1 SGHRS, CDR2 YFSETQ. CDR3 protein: CASSFGRGGEKLFF.

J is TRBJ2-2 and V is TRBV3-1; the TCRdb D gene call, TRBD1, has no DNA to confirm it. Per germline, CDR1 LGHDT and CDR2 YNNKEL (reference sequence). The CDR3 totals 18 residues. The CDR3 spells CASSPPLGGKANTGELFF. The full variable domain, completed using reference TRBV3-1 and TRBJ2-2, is DTAVSQTPKYLVTQMGNDKSIKCEQNLGHDTMYWYKQDSKKFLKIMFSYNNKELIINETVPNRFSPKSPDKAHLNLHINSLELGDSAVYFCASSPPLGGKANTGELFFGEGSRLTVL.

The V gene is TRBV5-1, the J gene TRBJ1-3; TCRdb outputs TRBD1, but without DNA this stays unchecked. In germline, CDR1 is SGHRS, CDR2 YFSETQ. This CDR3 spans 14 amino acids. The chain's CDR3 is CASSPGASGNTIYF.

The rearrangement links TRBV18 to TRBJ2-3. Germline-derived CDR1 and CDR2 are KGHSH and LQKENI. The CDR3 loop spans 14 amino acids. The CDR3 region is CASSGVNFTDTQYF.

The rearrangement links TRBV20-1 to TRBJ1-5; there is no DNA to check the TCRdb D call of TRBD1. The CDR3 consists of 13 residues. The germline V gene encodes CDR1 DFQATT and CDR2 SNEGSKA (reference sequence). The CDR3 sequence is CSAWGPMNQPQHF.

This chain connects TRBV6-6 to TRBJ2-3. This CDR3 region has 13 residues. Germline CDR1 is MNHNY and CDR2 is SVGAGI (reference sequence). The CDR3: CATKGASTDTQYF.

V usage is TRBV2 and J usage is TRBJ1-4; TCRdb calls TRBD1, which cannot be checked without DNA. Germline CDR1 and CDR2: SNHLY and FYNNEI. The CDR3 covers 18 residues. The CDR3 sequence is CASSEYRRGGFMLEKLFF.

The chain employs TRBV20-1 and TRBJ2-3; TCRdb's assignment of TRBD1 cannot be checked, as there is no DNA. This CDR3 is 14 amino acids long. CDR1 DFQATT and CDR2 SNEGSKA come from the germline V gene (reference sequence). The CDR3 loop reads CSAPARGGPDTRYF.

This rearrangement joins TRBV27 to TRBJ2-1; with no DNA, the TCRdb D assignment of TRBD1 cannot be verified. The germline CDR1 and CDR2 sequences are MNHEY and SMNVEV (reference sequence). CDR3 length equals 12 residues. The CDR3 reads CASRGSGFEQFF.

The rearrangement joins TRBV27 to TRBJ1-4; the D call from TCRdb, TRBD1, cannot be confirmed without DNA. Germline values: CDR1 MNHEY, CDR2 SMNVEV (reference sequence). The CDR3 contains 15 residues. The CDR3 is CASSLGGGRNEKLFF.

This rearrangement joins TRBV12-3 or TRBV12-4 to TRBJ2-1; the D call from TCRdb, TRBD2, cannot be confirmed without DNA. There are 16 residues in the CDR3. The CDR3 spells CASSLRTSGRKNEQFF.

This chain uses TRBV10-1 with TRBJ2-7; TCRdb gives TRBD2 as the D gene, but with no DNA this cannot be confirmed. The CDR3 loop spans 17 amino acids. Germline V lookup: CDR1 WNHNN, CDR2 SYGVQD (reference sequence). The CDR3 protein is CASSEGTSGARDYEQYF.

CDR3 region: CAYMRSRLETPGSYNEQFF. V usage is TRBV7-7 and J usage is TRBJ2-1; TCRdb's D call of TRBD1 is untestable without DNA. There are 19 residues in the CDR3. Germline V gives CDR1 SSHAT, CDR2 FNYEAQ (reference sequence).

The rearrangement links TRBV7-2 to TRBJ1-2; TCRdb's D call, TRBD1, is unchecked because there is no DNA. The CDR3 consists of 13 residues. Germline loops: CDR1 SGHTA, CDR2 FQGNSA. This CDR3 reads CASSNTPGYGYTF.

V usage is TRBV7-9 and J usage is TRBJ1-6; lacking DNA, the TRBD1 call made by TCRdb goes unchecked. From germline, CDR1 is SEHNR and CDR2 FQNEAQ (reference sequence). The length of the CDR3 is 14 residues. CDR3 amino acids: CASSLVGGDSPLHF.

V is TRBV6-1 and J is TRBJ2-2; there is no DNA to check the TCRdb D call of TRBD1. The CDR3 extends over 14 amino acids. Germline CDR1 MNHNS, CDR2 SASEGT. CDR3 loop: CASLPPGSNGELFF.

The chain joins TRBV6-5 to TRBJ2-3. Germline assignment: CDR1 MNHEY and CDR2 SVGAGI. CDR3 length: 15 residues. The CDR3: CASSVFDRDTDTQYF.